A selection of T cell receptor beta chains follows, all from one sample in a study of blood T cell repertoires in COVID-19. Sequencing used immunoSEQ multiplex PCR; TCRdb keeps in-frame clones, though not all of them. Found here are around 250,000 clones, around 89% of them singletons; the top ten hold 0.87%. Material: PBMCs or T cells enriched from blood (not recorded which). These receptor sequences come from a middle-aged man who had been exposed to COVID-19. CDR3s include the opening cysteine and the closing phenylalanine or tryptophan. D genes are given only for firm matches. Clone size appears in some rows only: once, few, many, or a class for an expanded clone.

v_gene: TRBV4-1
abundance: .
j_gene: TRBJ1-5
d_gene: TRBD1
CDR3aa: CASSQVGRGLQPQHF
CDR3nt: TGCGCCAGCAGCCAAGTGGGCAGGGGGCTTCAGCCCCAGCATTTT

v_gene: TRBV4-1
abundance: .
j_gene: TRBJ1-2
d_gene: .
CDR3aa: CASSVGTLNYGYTF
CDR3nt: TGCGCCAGCAGCGTCGGGACTTTAAACTATGGCTACACCTTC

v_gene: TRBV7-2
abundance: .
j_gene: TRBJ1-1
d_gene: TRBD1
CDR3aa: CASSLRWAGGNTEAFF
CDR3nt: TGTGCCAGCAGCTTAAGGTGGGCAGGGGGGAACACTGAAGCTTTCTTT

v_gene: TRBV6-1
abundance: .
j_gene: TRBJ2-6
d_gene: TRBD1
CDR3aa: CASSDPGGYSGANVLTF
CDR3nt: TGTGCCAGCAGTGACCCAGGGGGCTATTCTGGGGCCAACGTCCTGACTTTC

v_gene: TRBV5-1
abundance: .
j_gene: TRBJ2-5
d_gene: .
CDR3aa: CASSLQGGAEETQYF
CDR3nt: TGCGCCAGCAGCTTGCAGGGTGGGGCAGAAGAGACCCAGTACTTC

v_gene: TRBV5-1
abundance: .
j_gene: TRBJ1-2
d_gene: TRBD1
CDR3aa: CASSLRTGGAYGYTF
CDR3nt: TGCGCCAGCAGCTTGCGGACAGGGGGCGCTTATGGCTACACCTTC

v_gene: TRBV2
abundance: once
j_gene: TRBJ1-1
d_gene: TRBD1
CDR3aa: CASTDRVNTEAFF
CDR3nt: TGTGCCAGTACCGACAGGGTGAACACTGAAGCTTTCTTT

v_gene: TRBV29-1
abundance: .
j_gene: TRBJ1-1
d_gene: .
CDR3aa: CSVEAWEDTEAFF
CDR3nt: TGCAGCGTTGAAGCCTGGGAGGACACTGAAGCTTTCTTT

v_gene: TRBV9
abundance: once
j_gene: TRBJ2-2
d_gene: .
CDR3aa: CASREGVGKNTGELFF
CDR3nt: TGTGCCAGCAGAGAGGGGGTCGGGAAGAACACCGGGGAGCTGTTTTTT

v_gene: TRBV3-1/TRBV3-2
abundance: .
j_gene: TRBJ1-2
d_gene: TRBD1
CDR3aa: CASSKRDSYGYTF
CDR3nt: TGTGCCAGCAGCAAGAGGGACAGCTATGGCTACACCTTC

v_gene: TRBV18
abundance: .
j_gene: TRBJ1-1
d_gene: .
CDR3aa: CASSLGQTPEAFF
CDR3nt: TGTGCCAGCTCCCTCGGACAGACCCCTGAAGCTTTCTTT

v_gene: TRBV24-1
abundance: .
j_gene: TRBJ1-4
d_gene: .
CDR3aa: CATSDPPRGSTNEKLFF
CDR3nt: TGTGCCACCAGTGACCCCCCCCGCGGCTCAACTAATGAAAAACTGTTTTTT

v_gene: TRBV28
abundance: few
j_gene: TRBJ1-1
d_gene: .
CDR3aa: CASSPASRVTEAFF
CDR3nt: TGTGCCAGCAGTCCCGCTTCGAGGGTCACTGAAGCTTTCTTT

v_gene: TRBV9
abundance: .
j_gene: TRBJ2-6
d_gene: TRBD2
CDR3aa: CASSVATTSGSSGANVLTF
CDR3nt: TGTGCCAGCAGCGTAGCTACCACTAGCGGGTCCTCTGGGGCCAACGTCCTGACTTTC

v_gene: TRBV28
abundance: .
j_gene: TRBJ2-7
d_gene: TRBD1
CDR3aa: CASSLATGGSYEQYF
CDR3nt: TGTGCCAGCAGTTTAGCGACAGGGGGCTCCTACGAGCAGTACTTC

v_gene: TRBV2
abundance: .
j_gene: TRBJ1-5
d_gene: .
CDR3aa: CASSGPGGNQPQHF
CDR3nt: TGTGCCAGCAGTGGTCCAGGGGGCAATCAGCCCCAGCATTTT

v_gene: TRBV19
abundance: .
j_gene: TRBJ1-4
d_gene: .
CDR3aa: CASSPGQITNEKLFF
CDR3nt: TGTGCCAGTAGTCCCGGACAGATTACTAATGAAAAACTGTTTTTT